This is a list of T cell receptor beta chains from one sample in a study of blood T cell repertoires in COVID-19. Measured with immunoSEQ multiplex PCR; TCRdb has only the in-frame clones, and not every one. The sample carries around 450,000 clones, roughly 85% recorded once. The specimen was PBMCs or T cells enriched from blood (not recorded which). The receptors were gathered from a woman aged 18-35 years with acute COVID-19. CDR3s include the opening cysteine and the closing phenylalanine or tryptophan. D genes are given only for firm matches. Clone size is given for some rows only: seen once, a few or many times, or a class if the clone is expanded.

clone_size: -; v_call: TRBV4-3; j_call: TRBJ2-7; cdr3_length: 14; d_call: TRBD1; cdr3_nt: TGCGCCAGCAGCCTCCGGGACAGGGAATACGAGCAGTACTTC; cdr3_aa: CASSLRDREYEQYF
clone_size: -; v_call: TRBV2; j_call: TRBJ1-6; cdr3_length: 15; d_call: TRBD1; cdr3_nt: TGTGCCAGCAGTGGGGGGGGACAGGGACAATCACCCCTCCACTTT; cdr3_aa: CASSGGGQGQSPLHF
clone_size: -; v_call: TRBV28; j_call: TRBJ1-2; cdr3_length: 14; d_call: -; cdr3_nt: TGTGCCAGCAGTTTAATGGACAGCTCTAGAGGCTACACCTTC; cdr3_aa: CASSLMDSSRGYTF
clone_size: -; v_call: TRBV5-8; j_call: TRBJ1-6; cdr3_length: 15; d_call: -; cdr3_nt: TGTGCCAGCAGCTTGTTTTCAGACTATAATTCACCCCTCCACTTT; cdr3_aa: CASSLFSDYNSPLHF
clone_size: -; v_call: TRBV6-5; j_call: TRBJ2-7; cdr3_length: 13; d_call: TRBD1; cdr3_nt: TGTGCCAGCCGGGACAGGGTTTTCTTCGAGCAGTACTTC; cdr3_aa: CASRDRVFFEQYF
clone_size: -; v_call: TRBV19; j_call: TRBJ2-5; cdr3_length: 15; d_call: -; cdr3_nt: TGTGCCAGTAGTGCCAGGCGACGGATCCAAGAGACCCAGTACTTC; cdr3_aa: CASSARRRIQETQYF
clone_size: -; v_call: TRBV24-1; j_call: TRBJ1-1; cdr3_length: 13; d_call: -; cdr3_nt: TGTGCCACCCGCTTGAGGGAGGACACTGAAGCTTTCTTT; cdr3_aa: CATRLREDTEAFF
clone_size: -; v_call: TRBV4-3; j_call: TRBJ1-1; cdr3_length: 16; d_call: -; cdr3_nt: TGCGCCAGCAGCCAAGGGGCAGGGGAGTCTAAGTCCGAAGCTTTCTTT; cdr3_aa: CASSQGAGESKSEAFF
clone_size: -; v_call: TRBV7-2; j_call: TRBJ1-1; cdr3_length: 15; d_call: -; cdr3_nt: TGTGCCAGCAGCTTAGTCGGTAATTCGAACACTGAAGCTTTCTTT; cdr3_aa: CASSLVGNSNTEAFF
clone_size: -; v_call: TRBV6-5; j_call: TRBJ1-1; cdr3_length: 13; d_call: -; cdr3_nt: TGTGCCAGCAGTTATAAGCGGGGCACTGAAGCTTTCTTT; cdr3_aa: CASSYKRGTEAFF
clone_size: -; v_call: TRBV6-5; j_call: TRBJ1-1; cdr3_length: 14; d_call: TRBD1; cdr3_nt: TGTGCCAGCAGTAGGACAGGGATGAACACTGAAGCTTTCTTT; cdr3_aa: CASSRTGMNTEAFF
clone_size: -; v_call: TRBV28; j_call: TRBJ2-7; cdr3_length: 11; d_call: -; cdr3_nt: TGTGCCAGCAGCCACGGTTACGAGCAGTACTTC; cdr3_aa: CASSHGYEQYF
clone_size: few; v_call: TRBV3-1/TRBV3-2; j_call: TRBJ2-7; cdr3_length: 14; d_call: TRBD1; cdr3_nt: TGTGCCAGCAGCCAAGGGACAGGGGCTTACGAGCAGTACTTC; cdr3_aa: CASSQGTGAYEQYF
clone_size: -; v_call: TRBV15; j_call: TRBJ2-5; cdr3_length: 17; d_call: TRBD1; cdr3_nt: TGTGCCACCAGCAGAGCCGGGACAGGGTGGAACCAAGAGACCCAGTACTTC; cdr3_aa: CATSRAGTGWNQETQYF